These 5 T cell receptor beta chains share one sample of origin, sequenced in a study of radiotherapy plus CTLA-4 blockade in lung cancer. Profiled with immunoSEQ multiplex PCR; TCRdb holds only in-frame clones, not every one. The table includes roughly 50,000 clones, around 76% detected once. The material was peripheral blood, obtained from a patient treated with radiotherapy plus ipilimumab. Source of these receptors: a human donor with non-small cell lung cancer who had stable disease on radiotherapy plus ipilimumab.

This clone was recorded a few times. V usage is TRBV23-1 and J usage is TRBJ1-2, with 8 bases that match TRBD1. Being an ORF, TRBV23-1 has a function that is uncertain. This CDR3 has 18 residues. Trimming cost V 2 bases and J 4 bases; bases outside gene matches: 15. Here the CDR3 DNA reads TGCGCCAGCAGTCAAACTCCCTTACCTAGACAGGGGTCCTATGGCTACACCTTC. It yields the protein CASSQTPLPRQGSYGYTF.

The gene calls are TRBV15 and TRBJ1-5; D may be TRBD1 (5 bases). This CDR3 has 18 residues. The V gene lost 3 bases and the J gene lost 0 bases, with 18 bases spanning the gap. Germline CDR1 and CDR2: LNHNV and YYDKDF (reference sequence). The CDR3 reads CATSRRDGGFYSNQPQHF. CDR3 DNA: TGTGCCACCAGCAGGCGGGACGGAGGATTTTATAGCAATCAGCCCCAGCATTTT.

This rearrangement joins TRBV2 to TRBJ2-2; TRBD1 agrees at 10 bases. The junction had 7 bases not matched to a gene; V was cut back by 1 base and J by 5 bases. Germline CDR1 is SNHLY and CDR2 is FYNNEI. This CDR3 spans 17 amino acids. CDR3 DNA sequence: TGTGCCAGCAGTGAAGGATCCCGACAGGGGGCGACCGGGGAGCTGTTTTTT. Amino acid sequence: CASSEGSRQGATGELFF.

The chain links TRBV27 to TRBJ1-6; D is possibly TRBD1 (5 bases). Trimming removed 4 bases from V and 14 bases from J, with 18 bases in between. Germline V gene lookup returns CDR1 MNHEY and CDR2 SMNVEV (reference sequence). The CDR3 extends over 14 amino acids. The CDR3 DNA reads TGTGCCAGCAGTTGGGGACCCTCCTCCGAAGCCCTCCACTTT. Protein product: CASSWGPSSEALHF.

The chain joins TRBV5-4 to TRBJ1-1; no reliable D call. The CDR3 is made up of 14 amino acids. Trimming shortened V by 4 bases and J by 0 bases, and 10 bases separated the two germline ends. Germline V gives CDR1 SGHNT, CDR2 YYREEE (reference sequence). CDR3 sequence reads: CASSPIPVNTEAFF. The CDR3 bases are TGTGCCAGCAGCCCTATTCCGGTGAACACTGAAGCTTTCTTT.